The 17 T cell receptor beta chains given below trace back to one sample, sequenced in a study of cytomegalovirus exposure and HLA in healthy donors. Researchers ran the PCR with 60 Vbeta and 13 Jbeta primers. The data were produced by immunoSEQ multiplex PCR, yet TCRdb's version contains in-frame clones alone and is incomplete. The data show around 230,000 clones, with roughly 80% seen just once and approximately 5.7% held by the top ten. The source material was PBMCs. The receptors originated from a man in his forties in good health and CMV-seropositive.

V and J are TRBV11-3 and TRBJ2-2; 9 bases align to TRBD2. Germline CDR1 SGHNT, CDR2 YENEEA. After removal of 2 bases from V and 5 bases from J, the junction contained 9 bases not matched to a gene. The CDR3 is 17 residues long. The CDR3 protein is CASSLFKREARTGELFF. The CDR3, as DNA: TGTGCCAGCAGCTTATTTAAGCGGGAGGCGAGAACCGGGGAGCTGTTTTTT.

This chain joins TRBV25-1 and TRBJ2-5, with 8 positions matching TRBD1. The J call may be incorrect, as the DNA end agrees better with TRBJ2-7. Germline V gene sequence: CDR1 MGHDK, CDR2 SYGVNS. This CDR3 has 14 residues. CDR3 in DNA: TGTGCCAGCAGTGGGCAGGGGGCGGTCTACGAGCAGTACTTC. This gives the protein CASSGQGAVYEQYF.

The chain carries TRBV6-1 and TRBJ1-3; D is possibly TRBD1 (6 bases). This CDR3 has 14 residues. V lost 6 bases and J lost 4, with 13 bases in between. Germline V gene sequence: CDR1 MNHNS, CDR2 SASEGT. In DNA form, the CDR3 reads TGTGCCAGCAGGACAGGACAAAACGGAAACACCATATATTTT. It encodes CASRTGQNGNTIYF.

The chain's CDR3 is CASRDSGSSEQYV. The CDR3 DNA sequence: TGTGCCAGTAGGGATAGCGGGAGTAGTGAGCAGTACGTC. This chain joins TRBV6-1 and TRBJ2-7; 9 nucleotides match TRBD2. This CDR3 has 13 residues. Germline CDR1 is MNHNS and CDR2 is SASEGT. Germline trimming cut 9 bases from V and 7 bases from J; bases unmatched to any gene: 10.

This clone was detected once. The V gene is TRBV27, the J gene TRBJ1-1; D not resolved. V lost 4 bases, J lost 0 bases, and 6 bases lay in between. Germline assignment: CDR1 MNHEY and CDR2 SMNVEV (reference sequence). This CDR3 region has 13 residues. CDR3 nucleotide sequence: TGTGCCAGCAGTTCACGCGTGAACACTGAAGCTTTCTTT. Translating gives CASSSRVNTEAFF.

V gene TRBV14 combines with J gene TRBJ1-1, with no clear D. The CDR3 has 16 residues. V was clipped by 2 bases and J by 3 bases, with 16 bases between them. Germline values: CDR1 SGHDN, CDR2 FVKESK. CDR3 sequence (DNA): TGTGCCAGCAGCCAACGAGTCTGGGTTGAGGACACTGAAGCTTTCTTT. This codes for CASSQRVWVEDTEAFF.

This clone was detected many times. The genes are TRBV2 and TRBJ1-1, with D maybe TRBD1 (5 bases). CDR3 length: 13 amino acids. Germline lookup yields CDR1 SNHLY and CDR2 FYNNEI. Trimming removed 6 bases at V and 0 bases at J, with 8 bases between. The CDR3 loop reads CASSPTVNTEAFF. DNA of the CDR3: TGTGCCAGCAGCCCGACAGTGAACACTGAAGCTTTCTTT. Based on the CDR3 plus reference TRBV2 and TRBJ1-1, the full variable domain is EPEVTQTPSHQVTQMGQEVILRCVPISNHLYFYWYRQILGQKVEFLVSFYNNEISEKSEIFDDQFSVERPDGSNFTLKIRSTKLEDSAMYFCASSPTVNTEAFFGQGTRLTVV.

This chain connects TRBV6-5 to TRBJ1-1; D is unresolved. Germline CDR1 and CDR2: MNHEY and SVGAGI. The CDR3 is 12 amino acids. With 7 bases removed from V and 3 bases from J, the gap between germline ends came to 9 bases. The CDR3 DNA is TGTGCCAGCATGTTTTCCGACACTGAAGCTTTCTTT. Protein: CASMFSDTEAFF.

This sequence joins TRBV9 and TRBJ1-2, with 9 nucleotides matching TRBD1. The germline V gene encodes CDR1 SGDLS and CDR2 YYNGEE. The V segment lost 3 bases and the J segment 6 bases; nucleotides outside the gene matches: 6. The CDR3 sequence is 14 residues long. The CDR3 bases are TGTGCCAGCAGCGCGATACAGGGGGCTGATGGCTACACCTTC. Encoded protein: CASSAIQGADGYTF.

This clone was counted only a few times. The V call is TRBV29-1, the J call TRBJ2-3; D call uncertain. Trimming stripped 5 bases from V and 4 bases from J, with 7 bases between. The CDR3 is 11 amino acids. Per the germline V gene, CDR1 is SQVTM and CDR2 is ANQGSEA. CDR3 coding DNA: TGCAGCGTTTTCTTTTCAGATACGCAGTATTTT. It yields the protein CSVFFSDTQYF.

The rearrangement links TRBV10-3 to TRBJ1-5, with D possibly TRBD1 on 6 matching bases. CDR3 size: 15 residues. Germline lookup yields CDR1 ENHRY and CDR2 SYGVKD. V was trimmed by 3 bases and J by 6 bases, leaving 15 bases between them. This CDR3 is CAISEGGGWAQPQHF. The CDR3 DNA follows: TGTGCCATCAGTGAAGGGGGGGGCTGGGCTCAGCCCCAGCATTTT.

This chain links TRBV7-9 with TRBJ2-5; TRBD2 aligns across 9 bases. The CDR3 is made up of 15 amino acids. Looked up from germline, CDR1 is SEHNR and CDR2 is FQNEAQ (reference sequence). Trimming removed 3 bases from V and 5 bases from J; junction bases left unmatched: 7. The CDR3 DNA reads TGTGCCAGCAGCTTGATTAGCGGGAGAGGGGAGACCCAGTACTTC. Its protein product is CASSLISGRGETQYF.

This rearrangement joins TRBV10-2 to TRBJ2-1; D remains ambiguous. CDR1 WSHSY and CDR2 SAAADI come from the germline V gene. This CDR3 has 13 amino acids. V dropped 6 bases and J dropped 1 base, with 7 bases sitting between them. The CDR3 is CASSPGSYNEQFF. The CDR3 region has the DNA TGCGCCAGCAGCCCCGGGTCCTACAATGAGCAGTTCTTC.

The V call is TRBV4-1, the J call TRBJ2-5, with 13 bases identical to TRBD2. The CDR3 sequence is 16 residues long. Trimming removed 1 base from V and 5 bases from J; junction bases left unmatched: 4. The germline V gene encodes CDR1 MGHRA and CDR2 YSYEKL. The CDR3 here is CASSQAGTSGMETQYF. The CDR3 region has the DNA TGCGCCAGCAGCCAAGCCGGGACTAGCGGGATGGAGACCCAGTACTTC.

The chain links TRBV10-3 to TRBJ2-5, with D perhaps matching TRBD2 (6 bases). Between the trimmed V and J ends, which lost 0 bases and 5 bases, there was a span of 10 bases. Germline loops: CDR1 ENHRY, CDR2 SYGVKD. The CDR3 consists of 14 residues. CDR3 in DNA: TGTGCCATCAGTGAGTCGGCGGGACGGGAGACCCAGTACTTC. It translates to CAISESAGRETQYF.

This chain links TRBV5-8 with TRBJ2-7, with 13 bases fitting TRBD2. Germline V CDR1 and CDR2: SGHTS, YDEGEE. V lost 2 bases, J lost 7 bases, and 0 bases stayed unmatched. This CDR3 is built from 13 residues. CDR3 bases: TGTGCCAGCAGCTTACTAGCGGGAGGGGAGCAGTACTTC. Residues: CASSLLAGGEQYF.

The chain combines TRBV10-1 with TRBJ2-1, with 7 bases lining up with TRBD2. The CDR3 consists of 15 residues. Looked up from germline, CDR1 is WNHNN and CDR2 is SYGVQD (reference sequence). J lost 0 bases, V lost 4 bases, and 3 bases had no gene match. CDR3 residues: CASSASGGSYNEQFF. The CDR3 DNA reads TGCGCCAGCAGTGCTAGCGGAGGCTCCTACAATGAGCAGTTCTTC.